Listed here is a single T cell receptor beta chain. Its target is not known. The CDR3 consists of 13 residues. Germline-derived CDR1 and CDR2 are SGHAT and FQNNGV. The V and J ends lost 1 base and 6 bases respectively, with 10 bases between them. TCRdb independently ran MiXCR on the reads; one entry per CDR3 protein. The table includes hundreds of thousands of distinct CDR3 sequences, under 40% detected once. The record originates from a study of T cell repertoires in cytomegalovirus infection. Study background: Indicated by public TCR beta signatures were CMV infection and matching HLA type.

General study findings and limits: Dominating the ex vivo response were TCR beta clonotypes that were CMV-specific and HLA-C-restricted.

Source material: PBMCs. The origin of this receptor is a human donor in good health (CMV status not recorded). Some clones in this sample may be carry-over from other donors' samples. The gene calls are TRBV11-2 and TRBJ2-7; unclear D gene. The CDR3, as DNA: TGTGCCAGCAGCTTAGGGTTTAGGAGCGAGCAGTACTTC. The encoded protein is CASSLGFRSEQYF.